The entry below gives a single T cell receptor (beta chain) sequence along with its context. Measured with immunoSEQ multiplex PCR; TCRdb has only the in-frame clones, and not every one. The sample records roughly 69,000 clones, roughly 80% being singletons. This entry belongs to a study of blood T cell repertoires in COVID-19. Across the study: The United States, Italy and Spain were the sources of the acute and convalescent COVID-19 samples. T cells, B-cell-depleted T cells, or PBMCs supplied cDNA or gDNA.

V was clipped by 3 bases and J by 7 bases, with 12 bases between them. The CDR3 sequence is 13 residues long. Germline V lookup: CDR1 GTSNPN, CDR2 SVGIG (reference sequence). J is TRBJ1-4 and V is TRBV30; a possible D gene is TRBD1 (5 bases). The sequencing input was peripheral blood. The receptor comes from a man aged 50 to 60 with COVID-19, enrolled during active disease. In DNA, the CDR3 is TGTGCCTGGAGCGCCCAGGGTATTGAAAAACTGTTTTTT. Its protein is CAWSAQGIEKLFF.